These 10 T cell receptor beta chains share one sample of origin, sequenced in a study of shared clonotypes between healthy human individuals. The table came from immunoSEQ multiplex PCR; TCRdb's copy has only in-frame clones and leaves some out. This table holds 1,400,000 or so clones, approximately 98.5% found once. What was sequenced was naive CD4+ T cells sorted from blood. Stated subset: CD45RA+ positively selected. The source is a man in his thirties or forties in good health.

The chain links TRBV5-1 to TRBJ2-1, with 8 nucleotides matching TRBD2. The length of the CDR3 is 15 residues. V was pared by 4 bases and J by 5 bases, with 8 bases of the junction left unmatched. The germline V gene encodes CDR1 SGHRS and CDR2 YFSETQ. The CDR3 coding sequence is TGCGCCAGCAGCCGCTCGGCGGGAGGCCACAATGAGCAGTTCTTC. Amino acids: CASSRSAGGHNEQFF.

The chain joins TRBV30 to TRBJ2-7; D is uncertain. Deletions cut 3 bases from V and 3 bases from J, with 12 bases between. The CDR3 is 13 residues long. The germline V gene encodes CDR1 GTSNPN and CDR2 SVGIG (reference sequence). Written as DNA, the CDR3 is TGTGCCTGGAGAGGCCCGAACCTCTACGAGCAGTACTTC. Its protein is CAWRGPNLYEQYF.

The chain uses TRBV5-1 and TRBJ1-1, with TRBD1 identical over 7 bases. The V segment lost 0 bases and the J segment 0 bases; nucleotides outside the gene matches: 5. Germline V gene lookup returns CDR1 SGHRS and CDR2 YFSETQ. The CDR3 loop spans 16 amino acids. The CDR3 spells CASSLASTGLNTEAFF. CDR3 DNA: TGCGCCAGCAGCTTGGCCTCGACAGGGTTGAACACTGAAGCTTTCTTT.

As for this clone: Other nucleotide sequences from this sample produce the same CDR3. The V call is TRBV29-1, the J call TRBJ2-7, with D perhaps matching TRBD1 (5 bases). The CDR3 sequence is 11 residues long. Germline V gene sequence: CDR1 SQVTM, CDR2 ANQGSEA. V was trimmed by 6 bases and J by 4 bases, leaving 10 bases between them. The CDR3 DNA follows: TGCAGCGTCGCAGGGAATTACGAGCAGTACTTC. Its protein is CSVAGNYEQYF.

The chain recombines TRBV10-3 with TRBJ2-1; D remains unclear. Trimming stripped 2 bases from V and 2 bases from J, with 16 bases between. The CDR3 totals 17 residues. Per the germline V gene, CDR1 is ENHRY and CDR2 is SYGVKD. In nucleotides, the CDR3 is TGTGCCATCAGTGAGATTCCCCCGAACGGACCCTACAATGAGCAGTTCTTC. This sequence encodes CAISEIPPNGPYNEQFF.

This chain uses TRBV19 with TRBJ2-1; no firm D call. The CDR3 totals 13 residues. The germline gives CDR1 LNHDA, CDR2 SQIVND (reference sequence). The ends were cut back, 3 bases at V and 5 bases at J, with 8 bases in the middle. CDR3 amino acids: CASSIDSNNEQFF. The CDR3 nucleotides read TGTGCCAGTAGTATCGACTCGAACAATGAGCAGTTCTTC.

V and J are TRBV6-1 and TRBJ2-7, with D possibly matching TRBD1 (6 bases). The V end lost 8 bases, the J end lost 2 bases, and 13 bases lay between the germline ends. The CDR3 totals 13 residues. CDR1 is MNHNS, CDR2 SASEGT, per germline. CDR3 in DNA: TGTGCCAGCCGGGACACGGGTCCCTACGAGCAGTACTTC. It encodes CASRDTGPYEQYF.

The chain recombines TRBV2 with TRBJ2-7; maybe TRBD2 (5 bases). Per the germline V gene, CDR1 is SNHLY and CDR2 is FYNNEI. The length of the CDR3 is 12 residues. The V gene lost 4 bases and the J gene lost 4 bases, with 8 bases spanning the gap. The CDR3 sequence is CASSGPGYEQYF. CDR3 nucleotide sequence: TGTGCCAGCAGTGGGCCGGGATACGAGCAGTACTTC.

The rearrangement uses TRBV5-1 and TRBJ2-5; tentatively, D is TRBD2 (5 bases). Per the germline V gene, CDR1 is SGHRS and CDR2 is YFSETQ. The germline V and J ends were trimmed by 0 bases and 7 bases, with 13 bases remaining between them. There are 14 residues in the CDR3. In DNA form, the CDR3 reads TGCGCCAGCAGCTTGGTCCCCCCCACTAGGACCCAGTACTTC. Protein: CASSLVPPTRTQYF.

The chain carries TRBV28 and TRBJ1-2; 7 nucleotides align to TRBD1. Germline-derived CDR1 and CDR2 are MDHEN and SYDVKM. With V trimmed by 5 bases and J by 4 bases, 7 bases remained unmatched. The CDR3 totals 14 residues. The CDR3 DNA is TGTGCCAGCAGTCTCGGACAGGCCCCCTATGGCTACACCTTC. This translates into CASSLGQAPYGYTF.